This record looks at one T cell receptor beta chain sequence and its context. Profiled with immunoSEQ multiplex PCR; TCRdb holds only in-frame clones, not every one. The repertoire includes about 190,000 clones, over 75% of them detected once, and 2.8% sits in the top ten. The data belong to a study of blood T cell repertoires in COVID-19. This clonotype originated in a woman older than 75 with active or convalescent COVID-19. The sequencing input was peripheral blood.

The CDR3: CASSSYRGTRNTEAFF. The CDR3 DNA reads TGTGCCAGCAGTTCCTACCGCGGGACCCGGAACACTGAAGCTTTCTTT. This chain links TRBV6-5 with TRBJ1-1; D is possibly TRBD1 (5 bases). V dropped 4 bases and J dropped 1 base, with 16 bases sitting between them. The CDR3 loop spans 16 amino acids. The germline CDR1 and CDR2 sequences are MNHEY and SVGAGI.